These 23 T cell receptor beta chains were sequenced from one sample in a study of identical twins. TCRdb re-analysed the 5' RACE reads in MiXCR, keeping a single row per CDR3 protein. The sample has 140,000 to 150,000 distinct CDR3 sequences; under 4.5% are singletons. Source material: memory T cells sorted from blood. The receptor source for this set is a young man in good health.

The sample holds many counts of this clonotype. This chain links TRBV12-3 or TRBV12-4 with TRBJ2-7; maybe TRBD2 (5 bases). The ends were cut back, 5 bases at V and 5 bases at J, with 10 bases in the middle. This CDR3 has 12 amino acids. CDR3 DNA sequence: TGTGCCAGCAGTCGACACGGGGACGAGCAGTACTTC. Its protein is CASSRHGDEQYF.

This clonotype was picked up many times. The rearrangement joins TRBV29-1 to TRBJ2-1; tentative D call: TRBD2 (5 bases). The CDR3 runs to 13 residues. Trimming cost V 6 bases and J 9 bases, with 18 bases left between them. Germline V gene sequence: CDR1 SQVTM, CDR2 ANQGSEA. CDR3 in DNA: TGCAGCGTCCTTTGGTCGGGGTTCACTGAGCAGTTCTTC. As protein: CSVLWSGFTEQFF.

This clonotype was recorded at least ten times. This sequence joins TRBV5-1 and TRBJ2-1; the match to TRBD2 covers 7 bases. Germline V gene data show CDR1 as SGHRS and CDR2 as YFSETQ. The CDR3 consists of 17 residues. With V trimmed by 0 bases and J by 2 bases, 8 bases remained unmatched. The CDR3 DNA sequence: TGCGCCAGCAGCTTGGCCCCAACGGGAGGTCCCTACAATGAGCAGTTCTTC. Translated, it gives CASSLAPTGGPYNEQFF. Combining the CDR3 with reference TRBV5-1 and TRBJ2-1 gives the whole variable domain KAGVTQTPRYLIKTRGQQVTLSCSPISGHRSVSWYQQTPGQGLQFLFEYFSETQRNKGNFPGRFSGRQFSNSRSEMNVSTLELGDSALYLCASSLAPTGGPYNEQFFGPGTRLTVL.

This clonotype was seen at least ten times. The CDR3 nucleotides read TGTGCCAGCAGCGGGGTTCAAGAGACCCAGTACTTC. This sequence encodes CASSGVQETQYF. The J gene is TRBJ2-5, the V gene TRBV6-5; D possibly corresponds to TRBD2 (5 bases). The germline CDR1 and CDR2 sequences are MNHEY and SVGAGI. The CDR3 is 12 amino acids. V gave up 6 bases and J gave up 2 bases, with 7 bases separating them.

This clonotype was found many times. The chain joins TRBV12-3 or TRBV12-4 to TRBJ1-5; D unresolved. The CDR3 length is 16 residues. V lost 7 bases to trimming and J lost 1 base, with 17 bases between them. The CDR3 coding sequence is TGTGCCAGCACTCTCTTGGCAGGTTCGAGCAATCAGCCCCAGCATTTT. This encodes CASTLLAGSSNQPQHF.

This clonotype was picked up many times. The chain employs TRBV10-3 and TRBJ1-4; possibly TRBD1 for D (6 bases). Germline-derived CDR1 and CDR2 are ENHRY and SYGVKD. The CDR3 contains 14 residues. The germline V and J ends were trimmed by 2 bases and 10 bases, with 14 bases remaining between them. DNA of the CDR3: TGTGCCATCAGTGAGCCGAGGGGGGGGGGAAAACTGTTTTTT. This translates into CAISEPRGGGKLFF.

There are many counts of this clonotype. The rearrangement joins TRBV12-3 or TRBV12-4 to TRBJ2-7; D possibly corresponds to TRBD1 (6 bases). V lost 5 bases and J 1 base, leaving 9 bases between the germline ends. The CDR3 length is 13 residues. The CDR3 DNA reads TGTGCCAGCAGTCAAGGGGGTTCCTACGAGCAGTACGTC. Translation: CASSQGGSYEQYV.

This clonotype was observed many times. The chain couples TRBV11-2 to TRBJ2-7, with 9 bases identical to TRBD2. CDR1 is SGHAT and CDR2 is FQNNGV in the germline V gene. CDR3 length: 15 residues. Trimming cost V 1 base and J 4 bases; bases outside gene matches: 5. The CDR3 is CASSLAAGGAYEQYF. The CDR3, as DNA: TGTGCCAGCAGCTTAGCAGCGGGGGGCGCTTACGAGCAGTACTTC.

This clonotype was observed at least ten times. The chain uses TRBV20-1 and TRBJ1-1, with a weak D call TRBD1 (6 bases). Trimming cost V 5 bases and J 1 base, with 14 bases left between them. The CDR3 contains 14 residues. In germline, CDR1 is DFQATT, CDR2 SNEGSKA (reference sequence). The CDR3 DNA sequence: TGCAGTGCTCGGACGGGACATTCGAACACTGAAGCTTTCTTT. Protein sequence: CSARTGHSNTEAFF.

This chain connects TRBV18 to TRBJ2-1, with no clear D. The CDR3 runs to 15 residues. Trimming shortened V by 1 base and J by 5 bases, and 12 bases separated the two germline ends. Germline V gives CDR1 KGHSH, CDR2 LQKENI. CDR3 in DNA: TGTGCCAGCTCACCACAAAGAGCCGGAAACAATGAGCAGTTCTTC. Protein product: CASSPQRAGNNEQFF.

This clonotype occurred many times. In nucleotides, the CDR3 is TGTGCCAGCAGACAGGGACAGGGATCATACAATGAGCAGTTCTTC. Translated, it gives CASRQGQGSYNEQFF. J is TRBJ2-1 and V is TRBV27, with 9 positions matching TRBD1. CDR3 length equals 15 residues. Germline-derived CDR1 and CDR2 are MNHEY and SMNVEV (reference sequence). The V gene end was trimmed by 6 bases and the J gene end by 4 bases; junction bases not matched to a gene: 7.

This clonotype has at least ten counts. The chain links TRBV15 to TRBJ2-5; a possible D gene is TRBD1 (5 bases). V dropped 0 bases and J dropped 5 bases, with 13 bases sitting between them. Per germline, CDR1 LNHNV and CDR2 YYDKDF (reference sequence). The CDR3 has 15 residues. The CDR3 sequence is CATSRDPDRWETQYF. As DNA, the CDR3 is TGTGCCACCAGCAGAGATCCAGACAGATGGGAGACCCAGTACTTC.

In its sample, this clonotype was seen many times. This chain joins TRBV3-1 and TRBJ2-5; TRBD1 matches 9 bases. This CDR3 has 15 residues. V trimming: 2 bases; J trimming: 7 bases; junction bases outside the gene matches: 8. Per germline, CDR1 LGHDT and CDR2 YNNKEL (reference sequence). The CDR3 here is CASSQTTGGGGTQYF. In DNA, the CDR3 is TGTGCCAGCAGCCAAACCACAGGGGGCGGAGGGACCCAGTACTTC.

The sample holds many counts of this clonotype. The chain recombines TRBV7-2 with TRBJ1-6; 7 bases map to TRBD1. The trim removed 7 bases at V and 7 bases at J, leaving 4 bases unmatched. The CDR3 contains 13 residues. Germline V gives CDR1 SGHTA, CDR2 FQGNSA. DNA for the CDR3: TGTGCCAGCACGAGGGGGCCGAATTCACCCCTCCACTTT. Translation gives CASTRGPNSPLHF.

This clonotype has ten or more counts. The CDR3 DNA reads TGCAGTGCTAGAGAGTACGGAGCGGGAGGGCCCGGAGATACGCAGTATTTT. Protein sequence: CSAREYGAGGPGDTQYF. The chain links TRBV20-1 to TRBJ2-3, with TRBD2 matching 10 bases. In germline, CDR1 is DFQATT, CDR2 SNEGSKA (reference sequence). V lost 0 bases, J lost 5 bases, and 11 bases stayed unmatched. The CDR3 has 17 amino acids.

This clonotype was picked up many times. The chain employs TRBV12-3 or TRBV12-4 and TRBJ2-1, with TRBD2 identical over 8 bases. This CDR3 is built from 14 residues. The V segment lost 3 bases and the J segment 6 bases; nucleotides outside the gene matches: 4. CDR3 bases: TGTGCCAGCAGTTTTTCGCGGGAGGTCAATGAGCAGTTCTTC. Residues: CASSFSREVNEQFF.

This clonotype was counted many times. The chain carries TRBV20-1 and TRBJ2-7; 10 bases fit TRBD1. Germline CDR1 is DFQATT and CDR2 is SNEGSKA (reference sequence). V shed 6 bases, J shed 3 bases, and the junction held 5 bases outside the gene matches. The CDR3 length is 13 residues. In nucleotides, the CDR3 is TGCAGTGCGACACGGGACAGGGGCTACGAGCAGTACTTC. Translation: CSATRDRGYEQYF.

This clonotype has ten or more counts. The chain employs TRBV20-1 and TRBJ1-5; D not resolved. This CDR3 is built from 15 residues. Germline V gives CDR1 DFQATT, CDR2 SNEGSKA (reference sequence). V shed 0 bases and J shed 7 bases, with 16 bases lying between them. The CDR3 bases are TGCAGTGCTAGAGATGGGGTTGGGGTCGTCCAGCCCCAGCATTTT. It encodes CSARDGVGVVQPQHF.

This clonotype was counted at least ten times. The chain is built from TRBV7-3 and TRBJ1-1; 12 nucleotides line up with TRBD1. CDR3 length: 13 residues. Germline values: CDR1 SGHTA, CDR2 FQGTGA. After removal of 5 bases from V and 10 bases from J, the junction contained 5 bases not matched to a gene. DNA for the CDR3: TGTGCCAGCAGCGGGGGACAGGGGGCGCGAGCTTTCTTT. Protein sequence: CASSGGQGARAFF.

The table lists this clonotype with many counts. Here the CDR3 DNA reads TGCGCCAGCAGCTTGCCAGGCAATGAGCAGTTCTTC. It yields the protein CASSLPGNEQFF. The chain recombines TRBV5-1 with TRBJ2-1; no definite D call. The V gene's germline CDR1 is SGHRS and CDR2 YFSETQ. V lost 1 base and J 6 bases, leaving 5 bases between the germline ends. The CDR3 has 12 residues.

At least ten counts were recorded for this clonotype. The chain employs TRBV20-1 and TRBJ2-3; D is unresolved. The length of the CDR3 is 15 residues. V was clipped by 2 bases and J by 2 bases, with 14 bases between them. Germline-derived CDR1 and CDR2 are DFQATT and SNEGSKA (reference sequence). CDR3 amino acids: CSARRPGSNTDTQYF. The CDR3 DNA is TGCAGTGCTAGACGGCCAGGCTCGAACACAGATACGCAGTATTTT.

This clonotype was recorded many times. The chain has TRBV11-3 and TRBJ1-1; D is uncertain. Deletions cut 3 bases from V and 5 bases from J, with 4 bases between. The CDR3 has 11 residues. Germline lookup yields CDR1 SGHNT and CDR2 YENEEA. The CDR3 region has the DNA TGTGCCAGCAGCTTTTCGACTGAAGCTTTCTTT. The encoded protein is CASSFSTEAFF.

This clonotype was seen many times. The chain combines TRBV6-5 with TRBJ2-5; 9 nucleotides match TRBD1. V lost 5 bases to trimming and J lost 5 bases; unmatched junction nucleotides: 6. The CDR3 has 14 amino acids. The V gene's germline CDR1 is MNHEY and CDR2 SVGAGI. As DNA, the CDR3 is TGTGCCAGCAGTAACAGGGGGCGCGGCGAGACCCAGTACTTC. Translating it yields CASSNRGRGETQYF.